This TCR beta chain is from a study of T cells expressing NK-cell markers. Study information: Beta-chain profiling covered CD3+CD56+NKG2C+, CD3+CD56+NKG2C- and CD3+CD56-NKG2C+ sorted subsets. HCMV seropositivity characterized seven of the eight sequenced donors, and seronegativity one.

Study-level points and caveats: NKG2C+ dominant clonotypes from several donors made up about 1.0-7.5% of CD8+ T cells. Once again these clonotypes came out on top in the CD3+CD56-NKG2C+ fraction of a few donors.

Germline V gives CDR1 DFQATT, CDR2 SNEGSKA (reference sequence). CDR3 length: 20 residues. Turning to this clonotype: Its antigen is undetermined.

TCRdb re-analyzed the 5' RACE reads; it lists each CDR3 protein once, without DNA. The sample data list some 140,000 distinct CDR3 sequences. The rearrangement uses TRBV20-1 and TRBJ2-7; the TCRdb call, TRBD2, lacks DNA for checking. The receptor comes from a woman in her fifties or sixties in good health. The sequencing input was blood T cells: a sorted CD56 or NKG2C T cell subset, CD4+ or CD8+ T cells, or bulk PBMC T cells (not recorded which). CDR3 amino acids: CSARVGGTSGRGRPFYEQYF.